This T cell receptor beta chain comes out of a study of T-cell reconstitution after alpha-beta-depleted transplantation in children. Germline loops: CDR1 SNHLY, CDR2 FYNNEI. The trim removed 6 bases at V and 0 bases at J, leaving 4 bases unmatched. CDR3 size: 14 residues. The table lists this clonotype with many counts. As it was prepared, the TCRbeta library received unique molecular identifiers. TCRdb itself ran the PCR reads through MiXCR, one entry per CDR3 protein. The table lists fewer than 550,000 distinct CDR3 sequences, 11% of them singletons. This TCR came from a human donor who donated a stem cell graft to a child with acute myeloid leukemia. Specimen: PBMCs from the stem cell graft donor, collected from the stem cell graft. The chain is built from TRBV2 and TRBJ2-5; 7 bases map to TRBD1. The CDR3 protein is CASRETGNQETQYF. DNA for the CDR3: TGTGCCAGCAGGGAGACAGGGAACCAAGAGACCCAGTACTTC.